This TCR beta chain was sequenced during a study of naive and memory T cell subsets. Study findings and constraints: Especially in CD8 cells, naive repertoires contained a few larger clonotypes, possibly CD45RA-re-expressing memory cells.

The ends were cut back, 1 base at V and 6 bases at J, with 10 bases in the middle. The CDR3 is 14 residues long. The beta constant-region primer was an equimolar mix of two oligonucleotides covering TRBC1 and TRBC2. Nested alpha and beta constant-region primers with the SP2 primer drove four PCR rounds on ligated cDNA. The cDNA 3' end received a ligated single-stranded oligonucleotide carrying the SP2 primer and a 12-nucleotide UMI. TCRdb re-called the UMI-ligation and nested PCR reads through MiXCR, storing one row per CDR3 protein. The table includes roughly 100,000 distinct CDR3 sequences, around 11% detected once. This clonotype occurred many times. Its cognate antigen is unknown.

The V call is TRBV12-3 or TRBV12-4, the J call TRBJ2-1; D is undetermined. The clonotype was recovered from a human donor in good health. Material for sequencing was naive CD4+ T cells from blood. DNA of the CDR3: TGTGCCAGCAGTTTAGTCCCCTATTCCAATGAGCAGTTCTTC. As protein: CASSLVPYSNEQFF.